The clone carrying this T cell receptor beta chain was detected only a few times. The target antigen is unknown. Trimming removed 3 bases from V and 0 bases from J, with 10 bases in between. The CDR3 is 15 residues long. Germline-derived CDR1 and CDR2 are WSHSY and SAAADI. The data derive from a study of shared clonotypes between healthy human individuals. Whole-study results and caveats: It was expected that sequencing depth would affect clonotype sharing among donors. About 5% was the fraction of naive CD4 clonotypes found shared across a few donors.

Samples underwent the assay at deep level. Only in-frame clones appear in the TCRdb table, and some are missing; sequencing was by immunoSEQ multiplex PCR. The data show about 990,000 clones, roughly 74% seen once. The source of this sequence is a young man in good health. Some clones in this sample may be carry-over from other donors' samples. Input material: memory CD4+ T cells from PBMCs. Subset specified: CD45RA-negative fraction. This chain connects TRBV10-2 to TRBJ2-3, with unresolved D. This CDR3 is CASSEASLSTDTQYF. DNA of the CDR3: TGCGCCAGCAGTGAAGCCTCTTTAAGCACAGATACGCAGTATTTT.